This T cell receptor beta chain was recorded in a study of T cell responses to AZD1222 COVID-19 vaccine. Assay used: immunoSEQ multiplex PCR; TCRdb lists only in-frame clones, some missing. Among 110,000 to 150,000 clones, 70% to 90% were seen once, and the ten largest hold 8%. As for this clone: Antigen unknown.

The CDR3 contains 15 residues. The V segment lost 5 bases and the J segment 5 bases; nucleotides outside the gene matches: 8. Germline CDR1 LGHDT, CDR2 YNNKEL (reference sequence). Study observations and caveats: Repertoire sampling happened only post peak T cell response.

The material sequenced was peripheral blood, taken on day 0 of AZD1222 vaccination. V usage is TRBV3-1 (or the pseudogene TRBV3-2) and J usage is TRBJ2-2; 7 bases match TRBD1. The clonotype originates from an adult in good health. This chain's CDR3 is CASSSTGESTGELFF. DNA of the CDR3: TGTGCCAGCAGCTCCACAGGGGAGTCGACCGGGGAGCTGTTTTTT.